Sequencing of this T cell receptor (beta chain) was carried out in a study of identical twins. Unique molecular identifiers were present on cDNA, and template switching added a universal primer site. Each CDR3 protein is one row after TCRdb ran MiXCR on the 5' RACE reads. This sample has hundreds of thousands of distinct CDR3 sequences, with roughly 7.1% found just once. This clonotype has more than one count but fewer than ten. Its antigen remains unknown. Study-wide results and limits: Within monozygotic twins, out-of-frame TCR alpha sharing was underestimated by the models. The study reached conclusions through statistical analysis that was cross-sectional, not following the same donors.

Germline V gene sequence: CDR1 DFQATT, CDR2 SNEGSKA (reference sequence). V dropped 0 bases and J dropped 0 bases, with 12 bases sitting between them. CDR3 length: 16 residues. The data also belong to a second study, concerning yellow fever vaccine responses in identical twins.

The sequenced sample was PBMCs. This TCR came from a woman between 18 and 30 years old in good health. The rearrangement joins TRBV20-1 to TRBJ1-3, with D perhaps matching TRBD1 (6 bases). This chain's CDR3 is CSARDPGHFSGNTIYF. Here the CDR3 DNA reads TGCAGTGCTAGAGATCCGGGACACTTCTCTGGAAACACCATATATTTT.